The 27 T cell receptor beta chains in this list originate from one sample, sequenced in a study of shared clonotypes between healthy human individuals. Naive CD8 cells lacked CD45RO and underwent positive selection for CCR7, leaving out terminally differentiated effector memory CD45RA+ cells. Repertoires were generated with immunoSEQ multiplex PCR, while TCRdb's copy carries only in-frame clones and drops some. The table records 550,000 to 750,000 clones, roughly 94% of them present only once. The specimen sequenced was naive CD8+ T cells sorted from blood. Source of these receptors: a man in his thirties or forties in good health.

In its sample, this clone was seen once. The rearrangement uses TRBV29-1 and TRBJ1-1, with D unresolved. The CDR3 consists of 13 residues. V lost 1 base to trimming and J lost 2 bases, with 8 bases between them. Germline V gene lookup returns CDR1 SQVTM and CDR2 ANQGSEA. This CDR3 is CSVEAPENTEAFF. Written as DNA, the CDR3 is TGCAGCGTTGAAGCGCCAGAAAACACTGAAGCTTTCTTT.

This clone was observed a single time. The sample holds other DNA sequences that translate to the same CDR3. The V call is TRBV7-9, the J call TRBJ2-3; no reliable D call. V lost 0 bases, J lost 0 bases, and 1 base lay in between. The CDR3 is 13 amino acids. CDR1 is SEHNR and CDR2 is FQNEAQ in the germline V gene (reference sequence). For the CDR3, the DNA is TGTGCCAGCAGCTTAGCGAGCACAGATACGCAGTATTTT. Translated: CASSLASTDTQYF.

The chain recombines TRBV7-6 with TRBJ2-7; TRBD1 aligns across 7 bases. Trimming cost V 9 bases and J 4 bases; bases outside gene matches: 6. Germline V lookup: CDR1 SGHVS, CDR2 FNYEAQ. The length of the CDR3 is 12 residues. The CDR3 DNA follows: TGTGCCAGTAGGGGGCGCGGATACGAGCAGTACTTC. It codes for CASRGRGYEQYF.

DNA for the CDR3: TGTGCCAGCAGCCCGGGGACAGGGTGGCTCGAGCAGTACTTC. This translates into CASSPGTGWLEQYF. The chain uses TRBV5-6 and TRBJ2-7; TRBD1 aligns across 9 bases. This CDR3 comprises 14 residues. CDR1 is SGHDT and CDR2 is YYEEEE in the germline V gene. V lost 4 bases, J lost 6 bases, and 8 bases stayed unmatched.

The rearrangement links TRBV19 to TRBJ1-1; tentative D call: TRBD1 (5 bases). V lost 5 bases and J lost 1, with 14 bases in between. The CDR3 length is 15 residues. Per the germline V gene, CDR1 is LNHDA and CDR2 is SQIVND (reference sequence). The CDR3 DNA sequence: TGTGCCAGTAGTGTTTCGCAGGGATCGAACACTGAAGCTTTCTTT. Its translation is CASSVSQGSNTEAFF.

This clone was seen only once. The V gene is TRBV2, the J gene TRBJ2-1, with D perhaps TRBD2 (6 bases). Germline V lookup: CDR1 SNHLY, CDR2 FYNNEI. The V end lost 6 bases, the J end lost 4 bases, and 13 bases lay between the germline ends. The CDR3 is 14 amino acids. As DNA, the CDR3 is TGTGCCAGCAGGGGGTCGGGAGAATACAATGAGCAGTTCTTC. This encodes CASRGSGEYNEQFF.

This chain connects TRBV7-9 to TRBJ2-1; 9 positions match TRBD1. The V gene end was trimmed by 2 bases and the J gene end by 8 bases; junction bases not matched to a gene: 10. Germline V lookup: CDR1 SEHNR, CDR2 FQNEAQ (reference sequence). CDR3 length: 16 amino acids. CDR3 sequence (DNA): TGTGCCAGCAGCTTAACAGGGGGCGGAAATTTGGATGAGCAGTTCTTC. Protein sequence: CASSLTGGGNLDEQFF.

This chain links TRBV6-6 with TRBJ2-7; D is unclear. Germline CDR1 MNHNY, CDR2 SVGAGI (reference sequence). The V end was cut by 5 bases, the J end by 3 bases, with 8 bases between. The CDR3 totals 12 residues. CDR3 protein: CASSPHLYEQYF. In nucleotides, the CDR3 is TGTGCCAGCAGTCCGCACCTCTACGAGCAGTACTTC.

With respect to this clone: The same CDR3 can be traced to other DNA sequences in this sample. The chain has TRBV11-2 and TRBJ2-7; a possible D gene is TRBD2 (7 bases). This CDR3 spans 14 amino acids. The germline V gene has CDR1 SGHAT and CDR2 FQNNGV. V lost 3 bases, J lost 2 bases, and 11 bases lay in between. The CDR3, as DNA: TGTGCCAGCAGCTTGGGGGCGGGGGCCTACGAGCAGTACTTC. As protein: CASSLGAGAYEQYF. Variable domain in full (rest from reference TRBV11-2 and TRBJ2-7): EAGVAQSPRYKIIEKRQSVAFWCNPISGHATLYWYQQILGQGPKLLIQFQNNGVVDDSQLPKDRFSAERLKGVDSTLKIQPAKLEDSAVYLCASSLGAGAYEQYFGPGTRLTVT.

The chain carries TRBV7-9 and TRBJ1-5, with D maybe TRBD1 (6 bases). Trimming took 0 bases from V and 9 from J, leaving 18 bases between them. CDR1 and CDR2 (germline): SEHNR, FQNEAQ (reference sequence). This CDR3 comprises 16 residues. The chain's CDR3 is CASSLAATGLQGPQHF. DNA of the CDR3: TGTGCCAGCAGCTTAGCCGCGACAGGCCTTCAGGGGCCCCAGCATTTT.

The chain is built from TRBV13 and TRBJ2-7; 10 bases map to TRBD1. Germline V gene sequence: CDR1 PRHDT, CDR2 FYEKMQ (reference sequence). The CDR3 contains 15 residues. Trimming cost V 4 bases and J 3 bases; bases outside gene matches: 6. As DNA, the CDR3 is TGTGCCAGCAGCTCTCCGGGGACAGGGGACTACGAGCAGTACTTC. Protein product: CASSSPGTGDYEQYF.

The chain carries TRBV27 and TRBJ1-4; D may be TRBD1 (5 bases). The V gene's germline CDR1 is MNHEY and CDR2 SMNVEV (reference sequence). Trimming left V 5 bases short and J 5 bases short, with 15 bases between. The CDR3 is 15 amino acids. In nucleotides, the CDR3 is TGTGCCAGCAGTCCTGCGGGGGACCTGAATGAAAAACTGTTTTTT. Protein sequence: CASSPAGDLNEKLFF.

The rearrangement joins TRBV9 to TRBJ2-5; 11 bases agree with TRBD2. J was trimmed by 5 bases and V by 0 bases; bases with no gene match: 3. The CDR3 consists of 15 residues. The V gene's germline CDR1 is SGDLS and CDR2 YYNGEE. CDR3 residues: CASSVGTSGSETQYF. The CDR3 DNA sequence: TGTGCCAGCAGCGTAGGCACTAGCGGGAGTGAGACCCAGTACTTC.

In its sample, this clone was seen once. The V gene is TRBV27, the J gene TRBJ2-1; D is ambiguous. V lost 6 bases to trimming and J lost 8 bases, with 8 bases between them. This CDR3 is built from 11 residues. In germline, CDR1 is MNHEY, CDR2 SMNVEV (reference sequence). The CDR3 DNA reads as TGTGCCAGCAGAAGAAGGGATGAGCAGTTCTTC. It specifies CASRRRDEQFF.

V usage is TRBV15 and J usage is TRBJ2-5, with 8 nucleotides matching TRBD1. CDR1 LNHNV and CDR2 YYDKDF come from the germline V gene (reference sequence). This CDR3 contains 15 residues. The junction had 4 bases not matched to a gene; V was cut back by 4 bases and J by 0 bases. The CDR3: CATSNRQGYQETQYF. The CDR3 DNA reads TGTGCCACCAGCAATCGACAGGGGTACCAAGAGACCCAGTACTTC. Full variable domain (outside the CDR3, taken from reference TRBV15 and TRBJ2-5): DAMVIQNPRYQVTQFGKPVTLSCSQTLNHNVMYWYQQKSSQAPKLLFHYYDKDFNNEADTPDNFQSRRPNTSFCFLDIRSPGLGDTAMYLCATSNRQGYQETQYFGPGTRLLVL.

The chain recombines TRBV6-1 with TRBJ1-5; D is undetermined. Germline lookup yields CDR1 MNHNS and CDR2 SASEGT. With 7 bases removed from V and 11 bases from J, the gap between germline ends came to 18 bases. CDR3 length: 13 residues. The CDR3 coding sequence is TGTGCCAGCAAGACGGACGGGGATAGGACCCAGCATTTT. This codes for CASKTDGDRTQHF.

The chain has TRBV6-6 and TRBJ1-1; D unclear. The CDR3 is 13 amino acids. With 2 bases removed from V and 1 base from J, the gap between germline ends came to 5 bases. CDR1 and CDR2 from the germline V gene are MNHNY and SVGAGI (reference sequence). Here the CDR3 reads CASSYPGNTEAFF. The CDR3 DNA follows: TGTGCCAGCAGTTACCCCGGGAACACTGAAGCTTTCTTT.

The V and J genes are TRBV30 and TRBJ2-2, with TRBD2 matching 10 bases. The CDR3 is made up of 21 amino acids. Germline-derived CDR1 and CDR2 are GTSNPN and SVGIG (reference sequence). J lost 0 bases, V lost 0 bases, and 16 bases had no gene match. CDR3 sequence: CAWSVRVPGLAGETNTGELFF. DNA of the CDR3: TGTGCCTGGAGTGTAAGGGTCCCTGGGCTAGCGGGGGAGACGAACACCGGGGAGCTGTTTTTT.

The rearrangement joins TRBV19 to TRBJ2-1, with TRBD2 matching 16 bases. V lost 5 bases to trimming and J lost 2 bases; unmatched junction nucleotides: 3. Per the germline V gene, CDR1 is LNHDA and CDR2 is SQIVND (reference sequence). The length of the CDR3 is 17 residues. The CDR3 protein is CASSVGTSGRAYNEQFF. CDR3 nucleotides: TGTGCCAGTAGTGTCGGGACTAGCGGGAGGGCCTACAATGAGCAGTTCTTC. Filled out from reference TRBV19 and TRBJ2-1, the complete variable domain reads DGGITQSPKYLFRKEGQNVTLSCEQNLNHDAMYWYRQDPGQGLRLIYYSQIVNDFQKGDIAEGYSVSREKKESFPLTVTSAQKNPTAFYLCASSVGTSGRAYNEQFFGPGTRLTVL.

The chain carries TRBV6-1 and TRBJ2-7; 9 nucleotides align to TRBD2. V lost 6 bases, J lost 7 bases, and 10 bases stayed unmatched. Per the germline V gene, CDR1 is MNHNS and CDR2 is SASEGT. The CDR3 extends over 14 amino acids. For the CDR3, the DNA is TGTGCCAGCAGGGTGATAGCGGGAGCGGAGGAGCAGTACTTC. It is translated as CASRVIAGAEEQYF.

The V call is TRBV7-9, the J call TRBJ2-2; 10 bases are a match to TRBD1. The CDR3 totals 16 residues. V gave up 6 bases and J gave up 5 bases; unmatched junction bases: 9. CDR1 is SEHNR, CDR2 FQNEAQ, per germline (reference sequence). CDR3 region: CASSPPGQGWTGELFF. The CDR3, as DNA: TGTGCCAGCAGTCCCCCGGGACAGGGGTGGACCGGGGAGCTGTTTTTT.

The V call is TRBV28, the J call TRBJ2-5, with TRBD1 matching over 7 bases. Germline lookup yields CDR1 MDHEN and CDR2 SYDVKM. V was pared by 7 bases and J by 5 bases, with 13 bases of the junction left unmatched. The CDR3 consists of 15 residues. This chain's CDR3 is CASTGTDSSQETQYF. The CDR3 DNA reads as TGTGCCAGCACCGGGACAGACAGTTCTCAGGAGACCCAGTACTTC.

The J gene is TRBJ1-1, the V gene TRBV11-2, with D possibly being TRBD1 (5 bases). V was clipped by 0 bases and J by 4 bases, with 12 bases between them. The CDR3 length is 15 residues. Per the germline V gene, CDR1 is SGHAT and CDR2 is FQNNGV. The CDR3: CASSLDEGVGTEAFF. For the CDR3, the DNA is TGTGCCAGCAGCTTAGATGAAGGGGTTGGCACTGAAGCTTTCTTT.

This chain links TRBV5-6 with TRBJ2-7; D gene uncertain. The germline V and J ends were trimmed by 3 bases and 4 bases, with 8 bases remaining between them. CDR1 and CDR2 from the germline V gene are SGHDT and YYEEEE. The CDR3 contains 12 residues. The CDR3 nucleotides read TGTGCCAGCAGCTATTCGTATTACGAGCAGTACTTC. Protein sequence: CASSYSYYEQYF. Together with reference TRBV5-6 and TRBJ2-7, the CDR3 gives the full variable domain: DAGVTQSPTHLIKTRGQQVTLRCSPKSGHDTVSWYQQALGQGPQFIFQYYEEEERQRGNFPDRFSGHQFPNYSSELNVNALLLGDSALYLCASSYSYYEQYFGPGTRLTVT.

This sequence joins TRBV5-1 and TRBJ2-1, with 13 nucleotides matching TRBD2. Germline V gene lookup returns CDR1 SGHRS and CDR2 YFSETQ. The CDR3 loop spans 15 amino acids. The ends lost 3 bases at V and 8 bases at J; junction bases unmatched: 5. In DNA, the CDR3 is TGCGCCAGCAGCTCAGGACTAGCGGGAGTGGATGAGCAGTTCTTC. Translating it yields CASSSGLAGVDEQFF.

The V gene is TRBV7-9, the J gene TRBJ1-1; D is uncertain. This CDR3 is built from 11 residues. V was clipped by 5 bases and J by 11 bases, with 12 bases between them. The germline gives CDR1 SEHNR, CDR2 FQNEAQ (reference sequence). As DNA, the CDR3 is TGTGCCAGCAGCCCAGATTTTGTTGCTTTCTTT. It is translated as CASSPDFVAFF.

The genes are TRBV7-9 and TRBJ2-7; 7 bases are shared with TRBD1. Per germline, CDR1 SEHNR and CDR2 FQNEAQ (reference sequence). This CDR3 region has 14 residues. Unmatched junction bases numbered 7, after V lost 5 bases and J lost 3 bases. CDR3 nucleotides: TGTGCCAGCAGCGTGCCGGGACAGAACTACGAGCAGTACTTC. Protein product: CASSVPGQNYEQYF.